This entry lists 28 T cell receptor beta chains sequenced from one sample in a study of intratumoral heterogeneity in liver cancer. Multiple geographically separated regions of the hepatocellular carcinoma nodule were sampled separately. TCRdb's copy holds only in-frame clones and misses some; the assay was immunoSEQ multiplex PCR. Here the sample spans fewer than 6,500 clones, around two thirds being singletons. The sample consisted of tumor tissue, taken before any cancer treatment. The origin of the receptors is a woman in her sixties or seventies with hepatocellular carcinoma.

The rearrangement links TRBV5-3 to TRBJ2-3; D ambiguous. TRBV5-3 is designated an ORF whose function remains uncertain. V was cut by 5 bases and J by 2 bases, with 18 bases left in between. The CDR3 has 16 residues. CDR3 amino acids: CARSLEFRRPTDTQYF. The DNA for the CDR3 is TGTGCCAGAAGTCTGGAATTTAGGCGACCCACAGATACGCAGTATTTT.

The chain joins TRBV6-1 to TRBJ2-2; 13 nucleotides match TRBD2. The V gene end was trimmed by 4 bases and the J gene end by 4 bases; junction bases not matched to a gene: 9. Looked up from germline, CDR1 is MNHNS and CDR2 is SASEGT. The CDR3 has 18 amino acids. The CDR3 bases are TGTGCCAGCAGTGGCCTACTAGCGGGAGGGCCTGGCACCGGGGAGCTGTTTTTT. Protein: CASSGLLAGGPGTGELFF.

V usage is TRBV19 and J usage is TRBJ2-5, with no clear D. The CDR3 is made up of 15 amino acids. Trimming took 3 bases from V and 5 from J, leaving 16 bases between them. Per germline, CDR1 LNHDA and CDR2 SQIVND (reference sequence). The CDR3 is CASSMAVGVGETQYF. CDR3 nucleotide sequence: TGTGCCAGTAGTATGGCTGTTGGGGTTGGGGAGACCCAGTACTTC.

This CDR3 is CASSAGGIDEQFF. The CDR3 DNA reads TGTGCCAGCAGCGCAGGAGGGATAGATGAGCAGTTCTTC. The chain joins TRBV28 to TRBJ2-1, with D tentatively TRBD2 (6 bases). Germline V CDR1 and CDR2: MDHEN, SYDVKM. The CDR3 totals 13 residues. V was trimmed by 6 bases and J by 8 bases, leaving 14 bases between them.

The chain uses TRBV27 and TRBJ1-6, with D unresolved. The CDR3 sequence is 16 residues long. V lost 2 bases and J 6 bases, leaving 14 bases between the germline ends. The germline CDR1 and CDR2 sequences are MNHEY and SMNVEV (reference sequence). CDR3 sequence: CASSLSLGRTNSPLHF. The CDR3, as DNA: TGTGCCAGCAGTTTAAGTCTAGGCAGAACTAATTCACCCCTCCACTTT.

The chain employs TRBV28 and TRBJ2-7; the D gene is possibly TRBD2 (6 bases). The germline CDR1 and CDR2 sequences are MDHEN and SYDVKM. The CDR3 is made up of 14 amino acids. The V gene lost 5 bases and the J gene lost 7 bases, with 18 bases spanning the gap. CDR3 sequence (DNA): TGTGCCAGCAGTCCCCAGTCGGGGACTCGGGAGCAGTACTTC. It codes for CASSPQSGTREQYF.

The V and J genes are TRBV2 and TRBJ2-2; the match to TRBD2 covers 13 bases. CDR1 and CDR2 from the germline V gene are SNHLY and FYNNEI. Germline trimming cut 1 base from V and 7 bases from J; bases unmatched to any gene: 3. The CDR3 spans 16 residues. The CDR3 loop reads CASSEGTSGRGGELFF. DNA of the CDR3: TGTGCCAGCAGTGAAGGGACTAGCGGGAGAGGCGGGGAGCTGTTTTTT.

The chain combines TRBV5-8 with TRBJ2-7; 11 bases are shared with TRBD1. The germline gives CDR1 SGHTS, CDR2 YDEGEE. The CDR3 consists of 15 residues. V dropped 4 bases and J dropped 3; count of bases not matched to a gene: 6. The CDR3 sequence: CASSVGQGAFYEQYF. The CDR3 nucleotides are TGTGCCAGCAGCGTCGGACAGGGGGCCTTCTACGAGCAGTACTTC.

J is TRBJ2-1 and V is TRBV28; D gene uncertain. CDR3 length equals 15 residues. The germline V and J ends were trimmed by 7 bases and 0 bases, with 13 bases remaining between them. The germline V gene has CDR1 MDHEN and CDR2 SYDVKM. The CDR3, as DNA: TGTGCCAGCACCCCCCGGGTCTTCTCCTACAATGAGCAGTTCTTC. Encoded protein: CASTPRVFSYNEQFF. Based on the CDR3 plus reference TRBV28 and TRBJ2-1, the full variable domain is DVKVTQSSRYLVKRTGEKVFLECVQDMDHENMFWYRQDPGLGLRLIYFSYDVKMKEKGDIPEGYSVSREKKERFSLILESASTNQTSMYLCASTPRVFSYNEQFFGPGTRLTVL.

This chain links TRBV10-1 with TRBJ2-3, with TRBD1 as a possible D gene (6 bases). There are 13 residues in the CDR3. CDR1 is WNHNN and CDR2 is SYGVQD in the germline V gene (reference sequence). Trimming removed 3 bases at V and 7 bases at J, with 11 bases between. CDR3 protein: CASSDNTGNTQYF. CDR3 bases: TGCGCCAGCAGTGACAATACAGGGAATACGCAGTATTTT.

V is TRBV7-8 and J is TRBJ1-4; TRBD1 matches at 7 bases. After removal of 6 bases from V and 17 bases from J, the junction contained 12 bases not matched to a gene. The CDR3 consists of 12 residues. Germline lookup yields CDR1 SGHVS and CDR2 FQNEAQ. As DNA, the CDR3 is TGTGCCAGCAGTAACGGTCAAAAGGGGGCTTTTTTT. Translation: CASSNGQKGAFF.

The chain's CDR3 is CASSLPREGYSDTQYF. DNA of the CDR3: TGTGCCAGCAGCTTGCCCCGGGAGGGGTATTCAGATACGCAGTATTTT. The V gene is TRBV5-4, the J gene TRBJ2-3; 8 bases line up with TRBD2. Per germline, CDR1 SGHNT and CDR2 YYREEE (reference sequence). J was trimmed by 4 bases and V by 1 base; bases with no gene match: 8. The CDR3 contains 16 residues.

V and J are TRBV7-3 and TRBJ2-1; 7 bases line up with TRBD2. Germline values: CDR1 SGHTA, CDR2 FQGTGA. J gave up 0 bases and V 4 bases, and 15 bases lay outside the gene matches. This CDR3 spans 19 amino acids. The DNA of the CDR3 is TGTGCCAGCAGCTCAAGTCTAAGAGCGGGATCAACCTCCTACAATGAGCAGTTCTTC. This codes for CASSSSLRAGSTSYNEQFF.

This chain joins TRBV19 and TRBJ2-7, with 7 bases identical to TRBD1. CDR1 and CDR2 from the germline V gene are LNHDA and SQIVND (reference sequence). There are 15 residues in the CDR3. V trimming: 4 bases; J trimming: 3 bases; junction bases outside the gene matches: 9. CDR3: CASSTEVRGYYEQYF. For the CDR3, the DNA is TGTGCCAGTAGTACAGAGGTCAGGGGGTACTACGAGCAGTACTTC.

V usage is TRBV5-1 and J usage is TRBJ2-3; TRBD2 matches 10 bases. Germline values: CDR1 SGHRS, CDR2 YFSETQ. CDR3 length: 17 residues. V lost 3 bases, J lost 5 bases, and 12 bases stayed unmatched. This CDR3 is CASSYGEREGLEDTQYF. The CDR3 DNA reads TGCGCCAGCAGCTACGGAGAGCGGGAGGGCCTGGAAGATACGCAGTATTTT.

The chain is built from TRBV5-1 and TRBJ1-2; 12 bases agree with TRBD1. CDR3 length equals 14 residues. The germline V gene has CDR1 SGHRS and CDR2 YFSETQ. With 2 bases clipped from V and 8 bases from J, the junction kept 4 bases outside the gene matches. The DNA of the CDR3 is TGCGCCAGCAGCTTATCCGGGACAGGGGGCGGCTACACCTTC. This translates into CASSLSGTGGGYTF. Filled out from reference TRBV5-1 and TRBJ1-2, the complete variable domain reads KAGVTQTPRYLIKTRGQQVTLSCSPISGHRSVSWYQQTPGQGLQFLFEYFSETQRNKGNFPGRFSGRQFSNSRSEMNVSTLELGDSALYLCASSLSGTGGGYTFGSGTRLTVV.

CDR3 nucleotides: TGTGCCAGTAGTTTCGACAGGGCGGGCCAGCCCCAGCATTTT. It specifies CASSFDRAGQPQHF. This chain uses TRBV19 with TRBJ1-5; TRBD1 aligns across 7 bases. V was clipped by 5 bases and J by 7 bases; unmatched bases: 8. In germline, CDR1 is LNHDA, CDR2 SQIVND (reference sequence). The CDR3 sequence is 14 residues long.

J is TRBJ1-2 and V is TRBV5-1, with TRBD1 matching over 8 bases. This CDR3 is 17 amino acids long. V lost 2 bases and J lost 6; bases outside the gene matches: 15. Germline CDR1 is SGHRS and CDR2 is YFSETQ. The CDR3, as DNA: TGCGCCAGCAGCTTCCTCAGGTCCTCGACAGGGGTAGATGGCTACACCTTC. It codes for CASSFLRSSTGVDGYTF.

The chain uses TRBV7-9 and TRBJ2-1; maybe TRBD2 (6 bases). Germline V gene lookup returns CDR1 SEHNR and CDR2 FQNEAQ (reference sequence). CDR3 length equals 13 residues. With 3 bases removed from V and 4 bases from J, the gap between germline ends came to 7 bases. Here the CDR3 reads CASSLDYYNEQFF. As DNA, the CDR3 is TGTGCCAGCAGCTTGGACTATTACAATGAGCAGTTCTTC.

The genes are TRBV5-1 and TRBJ2-2; D uncertain. There are 12 residues in the CDR3. Trimming removed 0 bases from V and 6 bases from J, with 3 bases in between. Germline CDR1 reads SGHRS; CDR2 reads YFSETQ. This CDR3 is CASSLVAGELFF. The CDR3 DNA sequence: TGCGCCAGCAGCTTGGTTGCCGGGGAGCTGTTTTTT.

This rearrangement joins TRBV20-1 to TRBJ2-3, with 13 bases matching TRBD2. The length of the CDR3 is 15 residues. The V segment lost 3 bases and the J segment 8 bases; nucleotides outside the gene matches: 8. Germline V CDR1 and CDR2: DFQATT, SNEGSKA (reference sequence). The CDR3 here is CSASVTSGGPGTQYF. The CDR3 coding sequence is TGCAGTGCTAGTGTGACTAGCGGGGGGCCAGGTACGCAGTATTTT.

The rearrangement uses TRBV3-1 (or the pseudogene TRBV3-2) and TRBJ2-7; D gene ambiguous. The CDR3 totals 14 residues. The V end lost 0 bases, the J end lost 1 base, and 7 bases lay between the germline ends. The germline V gene encodes CDR1 LGHDT and CDR2 YNNKEL (reference sequence). The CDR3 DNA follows: TGTGCCAGCAGCCAAGATTTCGGGTCCTACGAGCAGTACTTC. This encodes CASSQDFGSYEQYF.

This chain connects TRBV4-2 to TRBJ2-5; the match to TRBD2 covers 7 bases. In germline, CDR1 is LGHNA, CDR2 YNFKEQ. CDR3 length: 16 amino acids. V shed 4 bases and J 1 base; nucleotides not matched to a gene: 9. The CDR3 protein is CASSPSAGAIQETQYF. The CDR3 region has the DNA TGTGCCAGCAGCCCGTCGGCGGGAGCAATCCAAGAGACCCAGTACTTC.

The CDR3 coding sequence is TGTGCCAGCAGTTACTGGGGGGAGAACACTGAAGCTTTCTTT. It encodes CASSYWGENTEAFF. V and J are TRBV6-5 and TRBJ1-1; a weak D match, TRBD1 (5 bases). The germline V gene has CDR1 MNHEY and CDR2 SVGAGI. The CDR3 has 14 residues. V lost 1 base and J 1 base, leaving 7 bases between the germline ends.

The chain uses TRBV9 and TRBJ1-3; D is undetermined. V gave up 4 bases and J gave up 0 bases, with 11 bases separating them. Germline CDR1 reads SGDLS; CDR2 reads YYNGEE. CDR3 length equals 15 residues. The CDR3 is CASSRVPFSGNTIYF. The CDR3, as DNA: TGTGCCAGCAGCCGGGTGCCTTTCTCTGGAAACACCATATATTTT.

This chain joins TRBV6-5 and TRBJ2-7, with 10 bases aligning to TRBD2. V shed 4 bases and J 6 bases; nucleotides not matched to a gene: 6. From germline, CDR1 is MNHEY and CDR2 SVGAGI. There are 14 residues in the CDR3. Written as DNA, the CDR3 is TGTGCCAGCAGTTCCGGGACTAGCGTTGGCGAGCAGTACTTC. Translating it yields CASSSGTSVGEQYF.

The chain carries TRBV12-3 or TRBV12-4 and TRBJ2-7, with D possibly matching TRBD2 (5 bases). V lost 0 bases, J lost 5 bases, and 8 bases lay in between. This CDR3 spans 13 amino acids. The CDR3 loop is CASSLAGVHEQYF. CDR3 sequence (DNA): TGTGCCAGCAGTTTAGCGGGAGTCCACGAGCAGTACTTC.

The chain combines TRBV12-3 or TRBV12-4 with TRBJ2-5; D is undetermined. Trimming took off 6 bases at V and 5 bases at J, with 10 bases between the two ends. The CDR3 totals 12 residues. CDR3 in amino acids: CASSLHGETQYF. The CDR3 region has the DNA TGTGCCAGCAGCCTACATGGGGAGACCCAGTACTTC.